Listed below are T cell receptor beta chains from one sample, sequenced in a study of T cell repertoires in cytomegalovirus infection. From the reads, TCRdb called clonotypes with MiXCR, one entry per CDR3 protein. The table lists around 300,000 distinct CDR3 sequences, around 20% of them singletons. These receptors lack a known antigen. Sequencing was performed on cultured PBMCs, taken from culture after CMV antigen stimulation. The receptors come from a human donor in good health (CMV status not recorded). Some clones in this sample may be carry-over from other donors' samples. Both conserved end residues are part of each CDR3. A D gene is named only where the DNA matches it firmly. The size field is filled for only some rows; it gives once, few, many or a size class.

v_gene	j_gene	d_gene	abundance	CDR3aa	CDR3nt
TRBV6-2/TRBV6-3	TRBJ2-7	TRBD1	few	CASSYGNRGYEQYF	TGTGCCAGCAGTTACGGGAACAGGGGGTACGAGCAGTACTTC
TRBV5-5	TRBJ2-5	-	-	CASRSTAGSGRGKETQYF	TGTGCCAGCAGATCGACGGCAGGGTCCGGGCGAGGAAAAGAGACCCAGTACTTC
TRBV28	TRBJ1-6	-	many	CASSPRTFQGNSPLHF	TGTGCCAGCAGCCCTAGGACCTTCCAGGGGAATTCACCCCTCCACTTT
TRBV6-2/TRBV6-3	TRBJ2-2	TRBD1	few	CASRGGRELFF	TGTGCCAGCAGAGGGGGCCGGGAGCTGTTTTTT
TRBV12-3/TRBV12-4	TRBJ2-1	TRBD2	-	CASSSGTSGRALYNEQFF	TGTGCCAGCAGTTCGGGAACTAGCGGGAGGGCCCTCTACAATGAGCAGTTCTTC
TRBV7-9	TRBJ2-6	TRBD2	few	CASSLAGGISGANVLTF	TGTGCCAGCAGCCTAGCGGGGGGTATCTCTGGGGCCAACGTCCTGACTTTC
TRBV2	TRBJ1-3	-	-	CASNRLSGSGNTIYF	TGTGCCAGCAATCGTCTATCAGGGTCCGGAAACACCATATATTTT
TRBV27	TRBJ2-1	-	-	CASRQQGYNEQFF	TGTGCCAGCAGGCAACAAGGGTACAATGAGCAGTTCTTC
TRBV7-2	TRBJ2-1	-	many	CASSLVAEGYNEQFF	TGTGCCAGCAGCTTAGTAGCGGAGGGTTACAATGAGCAGTTCTTC
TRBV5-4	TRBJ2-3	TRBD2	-	CASSFGTSGYTDTQYF	TGTGCCAGCAGCTTCGGGACTAGCGGATACACAGATACGCAGTATTTT
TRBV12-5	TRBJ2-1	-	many	CASGSSSTANNEQFF	TGTGCTAGTGGGTCCTCTAGCACAGCTAACAATGAGCAGTTCTTC
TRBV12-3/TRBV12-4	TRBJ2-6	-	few	CASTPGHSGANVLTF	TGTGCCAGCACCCCAGGACACTCTGGGGCCAACGTCCTGACTTTC
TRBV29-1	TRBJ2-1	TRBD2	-	CSVTGTSGYNEQFF	TGCAGCGTCACCGGGACTAGCGGCTACAATGAGCAGTTCTTC
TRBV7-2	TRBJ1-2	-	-	CASSSPTVIYGYTF	TGTGCCAGCAGCTCCCCAACAGTAATCTATGGCTACACCTTC
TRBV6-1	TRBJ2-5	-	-	CASSEAAGRMETQYF	TGTGCCAGCAGTGAAGCTGCGGGAAGGATGGAGACCCAGTACTTC
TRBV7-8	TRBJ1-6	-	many	CASSLDLGNSPLHF	TGTGCCAGCAGCTTAGACCTGGGGAATTCACCCCTCCACTTT
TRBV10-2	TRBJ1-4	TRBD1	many	CASSELRKGQGGEKLFF	TGCGCCAGCAGTGAGTTGAGGAAGGGACAGGGTGGTGAAAAACTGTTTTTT
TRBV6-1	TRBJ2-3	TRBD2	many	CASRPTRTELAAHTQYF	TGTGCCAGCAGGCCTACCAGGACGGAACTAGCGGCCCATACGCAGTATTTT
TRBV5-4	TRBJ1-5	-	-	CASSMNTDSNQPQHF	TGTGCCAGCAGCATGAATACGGATAGCAATCAGCCCCAGCATTTT
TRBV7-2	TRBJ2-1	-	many	CASSRTIDHEQFF	TGTGCCAGCAGTCGTACAATAGACCATGAGCAGTTCTTC
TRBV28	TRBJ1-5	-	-	CASSLFRSNQPQHF	TGTGCCAGCAGCCTTTTCCGGAGCAATCAGCCCCAGCATTTT
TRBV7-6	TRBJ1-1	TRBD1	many	CASSLGRHNRDRNTEAFF	TGTGCCAGCAGCTTAGGTAGGCACAACCGGGACAGGAACACTGAAGCTTTCTTT
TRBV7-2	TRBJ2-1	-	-	CASSFVRTGGPVNEQFF	TGTGCCAGCAGCTTTGTTAGGACCGGGGGACCCGTAAATGAGCAGTTCTTC
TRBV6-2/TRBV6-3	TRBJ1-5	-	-	CASTEWVNQPQHF	TGTGCCAGCACCGAGTGGGTCAATCAGCCCCAGCATTTT
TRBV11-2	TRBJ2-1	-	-	CASSSNRDRNEQFF	TGTGCCAGCAGCTCTAACAGAGACCGCAATGAGCAGTTCTTC
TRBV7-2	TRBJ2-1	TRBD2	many	CASSSAGTRREQFF	TGTGCCAGCAGCTCAGCGGGGACTAGACGGGAGCAGTTCTTC
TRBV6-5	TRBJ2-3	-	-	CASIPDQSTDTQYF	TGTGCCAGCATCCCGGACCAAAGCACAGATACGCAGTATTTT
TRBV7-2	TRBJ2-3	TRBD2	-	CASTIAGGPKWTDTQYF	TGTGCCAGCACGATAGCGGGAGGGCCTAAGTGGACAGATACGCAGTATTTT
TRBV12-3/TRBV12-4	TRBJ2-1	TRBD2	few	CASSLVGLADDNEQFF	TGTGCCAGCAGTTTAGTCGGCCTAGCGGACGACAATGAGCAGTTCTTC
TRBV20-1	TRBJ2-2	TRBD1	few	CSARSGQGVGELFF	TGCAGTGCTAGGTCGGGACAGGGAGTCGGGGAGCTGTTTTTT
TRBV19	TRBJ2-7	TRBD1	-	CASRSTGPTYEQYF	TGTGCCAGTAGGTCGACAGGGCCCACCTACGAGCAGTACTTC